These T cell receptor beta chains were read from a single sample in a study of blood T cell repertoires in COVID-19. Produced via immunoSEQ multiplex PCR; TCRdb's table is partial and in-frame only. This sample carries approximately 300,000 clones, about nine tenths of them seen once, and the ten largest clones take 11%. Material for sequencing was peripheral blood. The receptors come from a woman aged 25 to 39 with COVID-19, enrolled during active disease. The CDR3 runs from the conserved cysteine through the conserved F or W. A D gene is named only where the DNA matches it firmly. Expanded clones are given a class, and other clones once, few, many or no size at all.

j_gene: TRBJ2-3
v_gene: TRBV19
abundance: -
d_gene: TRBD1
CDR3nt: TGTGCCAGCCGACAGGGAACTACAGGAGATACGCAGTATTTT
CDR3aa: CASRQGTTGDTQYF

j_gene: TRBJ1-5
v_gene: TRBV21-1
abundance: -
d_gene: -
CDR3nt: TGTGCCAGCAGCCTAACGGCAGGGGGCACGATTGATCAGCCCCAGCATTTT
CDR3aa: CASSLTAGGTIDQPQHF

j_gene: TRBJ2-1
v_gene: TRBV11-2
abundance: -
d_gene: -
CDR3nt: TGTGCCAGCAGCTTAGAGGCGAGGGCATGGGATGAGCAGTTCTTC
CDR3aa: CASSLEARAWDEQFF

j_gene: TRBJ2-1
v_gene: TRBV29-1
abundance: -
d_gene: TRBD2
CDR3nt: TGCAGCGTTGAAATAACTAGCGGGAACCAGCAGTTCTTC
CDR3aa: CSVEITSGNQQFF

j_gene: TRBJ1-6
v_gene: TRBV7-8
abundance: few
d_gene: -
CDR3nt: TGTGCCAGCAGTCGCACCGGGACAAAACTCCACTTT
CDR3aa: CASSRTGTKLHF

j_gene: TRBJ2-3
v_gene: TRBV2
abundance: -
d_gene: TRBD2
CDR3nt: TGTGCCAGCAGTGGGGCTAGCGGGAGTGCAGATACGCAGTATTTT
CDR3aa: CASSGASGSADTQYF

j_gene: TRBJ1-5
v_gene: TRBV19
abundance: -
d_gene: -
CDR3nt: TGTGCCAGTAGTTCCCAGGGGAATAGCAATCAGCCCCAGCATTTT
CDR3aa: CASSSQGNSNQPQHF

j_gene: TRBJ2-1
v_gene: TRBV28
abundance: -
d_gene: -
CDR3nt: TGTGCCAGCATTGTCGGAGGTTCCTCCTACAATGAGCAGTTCTTC
CDR3aa: CASIVGGSSYNEQFF

j_gene: TRBJ1-3
v_gene: TRBV6-5
abundance: -
d_gene: TRBD1
CDR3nt: TGTGCCAGCCGCGACAGGGCCGGAAACACCATATATTTT
CDR3aa: CASRDRAGNTIYF

j_gene: TRBJ1-1
v_gene: TRBV5-1
abundance: -
d_gene: -
CDR3nt: TGCGCCAGCAGCTTGTCAGGATTGAACACTGAAGCTTTCTTT
CDR3aa: CASSLSGLNTEAFF

j_gene: TRBJ1-2
v_gene: TRBV3-1/TRBV3-2
abundance: -
d_gene: -
CDR3nt: TGTGCCAGCAGCTCACAGGGCGTTCAGGGTGGCGCCTTC
CDR3aa: CASSSQGVQGGAF

j_gene: TRBJ2-1
v_gene: TRBV5-6
abundance: -
d_gene: TRBD2
CDR3nt: TGTGCCAGCAGCTTGGCAGCAGCGGGAGGGCCCAATGAGCAGTTCTTC
CDR3aa: CASSLAAAGGPNEQFF

j_gene: TRBJ2-5
v_gene: TRBV6-5
abundance: -
d_gene: TRBD2
CDR3nt: TGTGCCAGCAGCATACTAGCGGGGCAAGAGACCCAGTACTTC
CDR3aa: CASSILAGQETQYF

j_gene: TRBJ2-1
v_gene: TRBV7-9
abundance: many
d_gene: TRBD2
CDR3nt: TGTGCCAGCACCGTCACTAGCGCGCACAATGAGCAGTTCTTC
CDR3aa: CASTVTSAHNEQFF

j_gene: TRBJ2-1
v_gene: TRBV30
abundance: -
d_gene: TRBD2
CDR3nt: TGTGCCTGGACGGGACTAGCAAACAATGAGCAGTTCTTC
CDR3aa: CAWTGLANNEQFF

j_gene: TRBJ1-2
v_gene: TRBV6-4
abundance: few
d_gene: -
CDR3nt: TGTGCCAGCAGTGACTCGACTGGGGGCGCCGATGGCTACACCTTC
CDR3aa: CASSDSTGGADGYTF

j_gene: TRBJ2-2
v_gene: TRBV4-1
abundance: -
d_gene: -
CDR3nt: TGCGCCAGCAGCCAATATCAGTGGAGCGGGTCGAACACCGGGGAGCTGTTTTTT
CDR3aa: CASSQYQWSGSNTGELFF

j_gene: TRBJ2-1
v_gene: TRBV4-1
abundance: once
d_gene: TRBD2
CDR3nt: TGCGCCAGCAGCCCGATGCGAACTAGCGGTGTTGGCCATGAGCAGTTCTTC
CDR3aa: CASSPMRTSGVGHEQFF

j_gene: TRBJ1-4
v_gene: TRBV6-1
abundance: once
d_gene: -
CDR3nt: TGTGCCAGCAGTGAAGCGCCTACTAATGATGAAAAACTGTTTTTT
CDR3aa: CASSEAPTNDEKLFF

j_gene: TRBJ1-5
v_gene: TRBV27
abundance: -
d_gene: -
CDR3nt: TGTGCCAGCAGCCCACCGGGGAATCAGCCCCAGCATTTT
CDR3aa: CASSPPGNQPQHF

j_gene: TRBJ2-5
v_gene: TRBV30
abundance: -
d_gene: TRBD1
CDR3nt: TGTGCCTGGAGTGTACAGGGGGAGACCCAGTACTTC
CDR3aa: CAWSVQGETQYF

j_gene: TRBJ2-7
v_gene: TRBV10-3
abundance: few
d_gene: TRBD1
CDR3nt: TGTGCCATCAGGGATAACAGGGGCTACGAGCAGTACTTC
CDR3aa: CAIRDNRGYEQYF

j_gene: TRBJ2-1
v_gene: TRBV9
abundance: -
d_gene: TRBD2
CDR3nt: TGTGCCAGCAGCTACATAGCGGGAGGGTGGAATGAGCAGTTCTTC
CDR3aa: CASSYIAGGWNEQFF

j_gene: TRBJ2-7
v_gene: TRBV18
abundance: -
d_gene: -
CDR3nt: TGTGCCAGCACGGGTGTAGGGGGCTACGAGCAGTACTTC
CDR3aa: CASTGVGGYEQYF

j_gene: TRBJ2-2
v_gene: TRBV3-1/TRBV3-2
abundance: -
d_gene: TRBD1
CDR3nt: TGTGCCAGCAGCCGTCGTCGCGGGACAGGGGACACCGGGGAGCTGTTTTTT
CDR3aa: CASSRRRGTGDTGELFF

j_gene: TRBJ2-3
v_gene: TRBV7-2
abundance: -
d_gene: TRBD2
CDR3nt: TGTGCCAGCAGCTTAAATGGCGGGAGGGCCGGTAATACGCAGTATTTT
CDR3aa: CASSLNGGRAGNTQYF

j_gene: TRBJ2-1
v_gene: TRBV4-1
abundance: -
d_gene: -
CDR3nt: TGCGCCAGCAGCCAGGTCTTCGGGAAAAGGTCCTACAATGAGCAGTTCTTC
CDR3aa: CASSQVFGKRSYNEQFF

j_gene: TRBJ2-2
v_gene: TRBV19
abundance: -
d_gene: -
CDR3nt: TGTGCCAGTAGTATGGGGGCGGTGACCGGGGAGCTGTTTTTT
CDR3aa: CASSMGAVTGELFF

j_gene: TRBJ2-7
v_gene: TRBV27
abundance: few
d_gene: -
CDR3nt: TGTGCCCGGGGGAAACCCGCCTACGAGCAGTACTTC
CDR3aa: CARGKPAYEQYF

j_gene: TRBJ2-5
v_gene: TRBV24-1
abundance: few
d_gene: TRBD1
CDR3nt: TGTGCCACCAGTGATACAGGGGTTTACGAGACCCAGTACTTC
CDR3aa: CATSDTGVYETQYF

j_gene: TRBJ1-6
v_gene: TRBV5-1
abundance: -
d_gene: -
CDR3nt: TGCGCCAGCAGGGACAACAAATCACCCCTCCACTTT
CDR3aa: CASRDNKSPLHF

j_gene: TRBJ1-2
v_gene: TRBV7-9
abundance: -
d_gene: TRBD1
CDR3nt: TGTGCCAGCAGCTTAAGGGACAGGGGGCGATATTTGGATGGCTACACCTTC
CDR3aa: CASSLRDRGRYLDGYTF

j_gene: TRBJ2-3
v_gene: TRBV2
abundance: -
d_gene: -
CDR3nt: TGTGCCAGCGCGATCTCCACAGATACGCAGTATTTT
CDR3aa: CASAISTDTQYF

j_gene: TRBJ1-2
v_gene: TRBV6-5
abundance: -
d_gene: TRBD1
CDR3nt: TGTGCCAGCAGCCTGGGACAGGGAGGAGGCTACACCTTC
CDR3aa: CASSLGQGGGYTF

j_gene: TRBJ2-7
v_gene: TRBV6-5
abundance: -
d_gene: -
CDR3nt: TGTGCCAGCAGGGAGCGGGCCGTTCGCAACGAGCAGTACTTC
CDR3aa: CASRERAVRNEQYF

j_gene: TRBJ2-7
v_gene: TRBV5-4
abundance: -
d_gene: TRBD2
CDR3nt: TGTGCCAGCACCATACTAGCGGGAGGTACCTACGAGCAGTACTTC
CDR3aa: CASTILAGGTYEQYF

j_gene: TRBJ2-3
v_gene: TRBV7-2
abundance: -
d_gene: TRBD2
CDR3nt: TGTGCCAGCAGCTTAGTTGGCAGCGGGAGCCGCACAGATACGCAGTATTTT
CDR3aa: CASSLVGSGSRTDTQYF

j_gene: TRBJ1-1
v_gene: TRBV5-1
abundance: -
d_gene: -
CDR3nt: TGCGCCAGCAGCTTTGGACAACCGAACACTGAAGCTTTCTTT
CDR3aa: CASSFGQPNTEAFF

j_gene: TRBJ2-2
v_gene: TRBV7-2
abundance: -
d_gene: -
CDR3nt: TGTGCCAGCAGCCCCCCACCGGCGGAGAATACCGGGGAGCTGTTTTTT
CDR3aa: CASSPPPAENTGELFF

j_gene: TRBJ1-2
v_gene: TRBV6-5
abundance: few
d_gene: TRBD1
CDR3nt: TGTGCCAGCAGTTCCCCGGGACAGGGATATGGCTACACCTTC
CDR3aa: CASSSPGQGYGYTF

j_gene: TRBJ2-2
v_gene: TRBV11-2
abundance: -
d_gene: -
CDR3nt: TGTGCCAGCAGCTTATCCAGGGATAACGGGGAGCTGTTTTTT
CDR3aa: CASSLSRDNGELFF

j_gene: TRBJ2-7
v_gene: TRBV4-3
abundance: -
d_gene: TRBD2
CDR3nt: TGCGCCAGCAGCCACCGGGGGGGCAGAGACTACGAGCAGTACTTC
CDR3aa: CASSHRGGRDYEQYF

j_gene: TRBJ2-7
v_gene: TRBV6-5
abundance: few
d_gene: TRBD1
CDR3nt: TGTGCCAGCAGTCTCTACAGGGGGCGAGAGCAGTACTTC
CDR3aa: CASSLYRGREQYF

j_gene: TRBJ2-7
v_gene: TRBV29-1
abundance: -
d_gene: TRBD2
CDR3nt: TGCAGCGTTGACCTAGCGGGATCCAACGAGCAGTACTTC
CDR3aa: CSVDLAGSNEQYF

j_gene: TRBJ1-5
v_gene: TRBV10-3
abundance: -
d_gene: -
CDR3nt: TGTGCCATCAGTGTCTATAATCAGCCCCAGCATTTT
CDR3aa: CAISVYNQPQHF

j_gene: TRBJ2-3
v_gene: TRBV19
abundance: -
d_gene: TRBD1
CDR3nt: TGTGCCAGTAGGCTCTTGGGACAGGCGGCTGAAGCAGATACGCAGTATTTT
CDR3aa: CASRLLGQAAEADTQYF

j_gene: TRBJ1-4
v_gene: TRBV30
abundance: -
d_gene: -
CDR3nt: TGTGCCTGGAGTTCGGGGGATGTTGAAAAACTGTTTTTT
CDR3aa: CAWSSGDVEKLFF

j_gene: TRBJ2-1
v_gene: TRBV11-2
abundance: -
d_gene: -
CDR3nt: TGTGCCAGCAGCTTAGATACCGGGTCCTACAATGAGCAGTTCTTC
CDR3aa: CASSLDTGSYNEQFF

j_gene: TRBJ2-1
v_gene: TRBV28
abundance: once
d_gene: TRBD1
CDR3nt: TGTGCCAGCAGTCCGGACAGGGGACGCAATGAGCAGTTCTTC
CDR3aa: CASSPDRGRNEQFF

j_gene: TRBJ2-7
v_gene: TRBV9
abundance: -
d_gene: -
CDR3nt: TGTGCCAGCAGCGTAGTGATACAGCTGTCCTACGAGCAGTACTTC
CDR3aa: CASSVVIQLSYEQYF

j_gene: TRBJ2-7
v_gene: TRBV2
abundance: -
d_gene: -
CDR3nt: TGTGCCAGCAGTGTAGTAAGCTCCTACGAGCAGTACTTC
CDR3aa: CASSVVSSYEQYF

j_gene: TRBJ2-3
v_gene: TRBV4-1
abundance: -
d_gene: TRBD1
CDR3nt: TGCGCCAGCAGCCGCTCCCCGGGACAGGGGGCGCAAGATACGCAGTATTTT
CDR3aa: CASSRSPGQGAQDTQYF

j_gene: TRBJ2-7
v_gene: TRBV15
abundance: few
d_gene: -
CDR3nt: TGTGCCACCAGCAGAGATAGAGGGAGGGAGCAGTACTTC
CDR3aa: CATSRDRGREQYF

j_gene: TRBJ2-1
v_gene: TRBV5-4
abundance: once
d_gene: TRBD2
CDR3nt: TGTGCCAGCAGCTTGCTAGCGGACAATGAGCAGTTCTTC
CDR3aa: CASSLLADNEQFF

j_gene: TRBJ2-2
v_gene: TRBV10-3
abundance: -
d_gene: TRBD1
CDR3nt: TGTGCCATCAGTGATCGTACAGGGGACACCGGGGAGCTGTTTTTT
CDR3aa: CAISDRTGDTGELFF

j_gene: TRBJ2-7
v_gene: TRBV4-1
abundance: -
d_gene: TRBD2
CDR3nt: TGCGCCAGCAGCCAACTCACTAGCGAATACTACGAGCAGTACTTC
CDR3aa: CASSQLTSEYYEQYF

j_gene: TRBJ1-1
v_gene: TRBV20-1
abundance: -
d_gene: -
CDR3nt: TGCAGTGCTAGTCTTTTGGGCAGGGCGAACACTGAAGCTTTCTTT
CDR3aa: CSASLLGRANTEAFF

j_gene: TRBJ2-1
v_gene: TRBV2
abundance: -
d_gene: TRBD2
CDR3nt: TGTGCCAGCAGTGAAAGGCTAGCGGGAGGAAACAATGAGCAGTTCTTC
CDR3aa: CASSERLAGGNNEQFF

j_gene: TRBJ2-1
v_gene: TRBV5-4
abundance: -
d_gene: TRBD2
CDR3nt: TGTGCCAGCAGATTCCTTAGCGGGAGGGGAGACAATGAGCAGTTCTTC
CDR3aa: CASRFLSGRGDNEQFF